Following are 27 T cell receptor beta chains from one sample sequenced in a study of blood T cells in healthy people across ages. Together with a sample-barcoded 5' primer, a J-beta primer mix was included in a second PCR lasting about 7 to 12 cycles. In TCRdb, the 5' RACE reads were re-called with MiXCR into one record per CDR3 protein. Of 1.5 million to 2 million distinct CDR3 sequences in the sample, 40% to 55% were seen once. The sequenced sample was blood. These receptors were obtained from a woman aged 35 to 49 in good health.

The chain is built from TRBV20-1 and TRBJ2-1, with 8 positions matching TRBD2. The trim removed 3 bases at V and 12 bases at J, leaving 16 bases unmatched. Germline CDR1 DFQATT, CDR2 SNEGSKA (reference sequence). The CDR3 has 15 residues. The CDR3 spells CSASENPAGELVQFF. In DNA, the CDR3 is TGCAGTGCTAGTGAGAATCCAGCGGGAGAGCTTGTGCAGTTCTTC.

Comments on this clonotype: An end of the junction differs from the germline gene, which may be a read error. The chain recombines TRBV11-2 with TRBJ2-4; D unclear. The J call may be faulty, since TRBJ2-7 better matches the DNA end. CDR3 length: 15 residues. Germline V lookup: CDR1 SGHAT, CDR2 FQNNGV. The CDR3: CVSSEEQGFRYEQYF. The CDR3 nucleotides read TGTGTCAGCAGCGAGGAACAAGGGTTCCGGTACGAGCAGTACTTC.

CDR3 loop: CASSPRQTQETQFF. CDR3 bases: TGCGCCAGCAGCCCTCGACAGACCCAAGAGACCCAGTTCTTC. The J gene is TRBJ2-5, the V gene TRBV5-1; possible D gene TRBD1, 5 bases. The closer fit of TRBJ2-1 to the DNA end suggests the J call may be wrong. Germline values: CDR1 SGHRS, CDR2 YFSETQ. This CDR3 has 14 amino acids.

The chain uses TRBV20-1 and TRBJ2-5; D call uncertain. V was cut by 3 bases and J by 3 bases, with 17 bases left in between. The CDR3 sequence is 15 residues long. Germline CDR1 is DFQATT and CDR2 is SNEGSKA (reference sequence). CDR3 nucleotides: TGCAGTGCTAGGTCGAGTAGAATATTGAAAGAGACCCAGTACTTC. Translation gives CSARSSRILKETQYF.

This clonotype occurred a few times. This chain joins TRBV6-6 and TRBJ1-4; D is perhaps TRBD1 (5 bases). This CDR3 is 16 amino acids long. CDR1 and CDR2 (germline): MNHNY, SVGAGI (reference sequence). V dropped 2 bases and J dropped 6 bases, with 16 bases sitting between them. CDR3 sequence reads: CASSYKGARVDEKLFF. The CDR3 bases are TGTGCCAGCAGTTACAAAGGGGCGCGAGTAGATGAAAAACTGTTTTTT.

This chain links TRBV11-2 with TRBJ2-7; no firm D call. The CDR3 contains 13 residues. Germline V lookup: CDR1 SGHAT, CDR2 FQNNGV. The V end lost 8 bases, the J end lost 0 bases, and 11 bases lay between the germline ends. The CDR3 sequence: CASGERFSYEQYF. CDR3 DNA sequence: TGTGCCAGCGGCGAGCGTTTCTCCTACGAGCAGTACTTC.

This clonotype has only a few counts. This chain connects TRBV20-1 to TRBJ2-5, with 7 bases fitting TRBD2. The end of the DNA aligns better with TRBJ2-7, so the J call may be wrong. This CDR3 contains 12 residues. Germline loops: CDR1 DFQATT, CDR2 SNEGSKA (reference sequence). CDR3 DNA: TGCAGTGCTTCTCGGACTAGGTACGAGCAGTACTTC. Protein: CSASRTRYEQYF.

In its sample, this clonotype was seen once. The rearrangement joins TRBV6-2 or TRBV6-3 to TRBJ2-3; 9 bases agree with TRBD1. Trimming cost V 5 bases and J 6 bases; bases outside gene matches: 12. CDR3 length: 16 residues. Germline-derived CDR1 and CDR2 are MNHEY and SVGEGT. Here the CDR3 reads CASSPQGAIVMDTQYF. In DNA form, the CDR3 reads TGTGCCAGCAGTCCACAGGGGGCTATTGTGATGGATACGCAGTATTTT.

The chain combines TRBV28 with TRBJ1-5; TRBD1 might be the D (6 bases). The CDR3 totals 12 residues. The germline V and J ends were trimmed by 10 bases and 5 bases, with 12 bases remaining between them. Per germline, CDR1 MDHEN and CDR2 SYDVKM. The CDR3 region has the DNA TGTGCCACTGCAGGGGACGATCAGCCCCAGCATTTT. Its protein product is CATAGDDQPQHF. Variable domain in full (rest from reference TRBV28 and TRBJ1-5): DVKVTQSSRYLVKRTGEKVFLECVQDMDHENMFWYRQDPGLGLRLIYFSYDVKMKEKGDIPEGYSVSREKKERFSLILESASTNQTSMYLCATAGDDQPQHFGDGTRLSIL.

The chain carries TRBV7-6 and TRBJ2-3; D could derive from TRBD1 or TRBD2 (5 bases each). V lost 3 bases to trimming and J lost 2 bases, with 9 bases between them. The CDR3 runs 14 residues. Per the germline V gene, CDR1 is SGHVS and CDR2 is FNYEAQ. CDR3 nucleotides: TGTGCCAGCAGCTTTGGGGGAGACACAGATACGCAGTATTTT. This translates into CASSFGGDTDTQYF.

The chain carries TRBV4-2 and TRBJ2-3, with 8 nucleotides matching TRBD2. After removal of 4 bases from V and 3 bases from J, the junction contained 6 bases not matched to a gene. Germline V gives CDR1 LGHNA, CDR2 YNFKEQ. The CDR3 length is 15 residues. CDR3 loop: CASSPREGTTDTQYF. The CDR3 coding sequence is TGTGCCAGCAGCCCCCGGGAGGGGACAACAGATACGCAGTATTTT.

This clonotype was counted a few times. This rearrangement joins TRBV4-1 to TRBJ1-2; TRBD1 aligns across 7 bases. V shed 0 bases, J shed 8 bases, and the junction held 12 bases outside the gene matches. Germline CDR1 and CDR2: MGHRA and YSYEKL. This CDR3 is 16 amino acids long. CDR3 loop: CASSQDPGGTFMGYTF. The CDR3 DNA follows: TGCGCCAGCAGCCAAGACCCAGGGGGAACCTTCATGGGCTACACCTTC.

The chain recombines TRBV12-3 or TRBV12-4 with TRBJ2-1; 8 bases map to TRBD2. With 8 bases clipped from V and 13 bases from J, the junction kept 10 bases outside the gene matches. This CDR3 region has 12 residues. Here the CDR3 reads CASRGGGETQFF. CDR3 nucleotide sequence: TGTGCCAGCCGGGGGGGCGGGGAGACCCAGTTCTTC.

The rearrangement joins TRBV5-6 to TRBJ2-7; TRBD1 or TRBD2 may be the D gene (6 bases each). The germline V and J ends were trimmed by 5 bases and 0 bases, with 24 bases remaining between them. The CDR3 has 18 residues. Germline V CDR1 and CDR2: SGHDT, YYEEEE. CDR3 in DNA: TGTGCCAGCAGTTCCAACCCGGGGGCCAACTCCACCTCCTACGAGCAGTACTTC. It yields the protein CASSSNPGANSTSYEQYF.

This sequence joins TRBV20-1 and TRBJ2-1; D may match TRBD1 or TRBD2 (5 bases each). The J call is doubtful: the DNA matches TRBJ2-7 better. CDR3 size: 12 residues. Germline V gives CDR1 DFQATT, CDR2 SNEGSKA (reference sequence). The DNA for the CDR3 is TGCAGTGCGTTCAGGGCGGGCAATGAGCAGTACTTC. Translating gives CSAFRAGNEQYF.

The table lists this clonotype with a few counts. The chain joins TRBV12-5 to TRBJ2-1; tentative D call: TRBD1 (6 bases). This CDR3 has 15 residues. In germline, CDR1 is LGHNT, CDR2 FRNRAP. The V end was cut by 1 base, the J end by 4 bases, with 11 bases between. The CDR3 sequence is CASGLEGDGYNEQFF. Written as DNA, the CDR3 is TGTGCTAGTGGTTTGGAGGGGGATGGTTACAATGAGCAGTTCTTC. Filled out from reference TRBV12-5 and TRBJ2-1, the complete variable domain reads DARVTQTPRHKVTEMGQEVTMRCQPILGHNTVFWYRQTMMQGLELLAYFRNRAPLDDSGMPKDRFSAEMPDATLATLKIQPSEPRDSAVYFCASGLEGDGYNEQFFGPGTRLTVL.

The CDR3 DNA reads as TGTGCCAGCAGCCTATCCGGGACATCTAATGAAAAACTGTTTTTT. Translating it yields CASSLSGTSNEKLFF. The chain is built from TRBV7-2 and TRBJ1-4; maybe TRBD1 (6 bases). The CDR3 has 15 residues. The V end was cut by 5 bases, the J end by 3 bases, with 13 bases between. Per germline, CDR1 SGHTA and CDR2 FQGNSA. The whole variable domain, filled in from reference TRBV7-2 and TRBJ1-4, reads GAGVSQSPSNKVTEKGKDVELRCDPISGHTALYWYRQSLGQGLEFLIYFQGNSAPDKSGLPSDRFSAERTGGSVSTLTIQRTQQEDSAVYLCASSLSGTSNEKLFFGSGTQLSVL.

This clonotype was counted only a few times. The rearrangement links TRBV20-1 to TRBJ2-1; 14 nucleotides agree with TRBD2. Germline CDR1 DFQATT, CDR2 SNEGSKA (reference sequence). With 1 base clipped from V and 5 bases from J, the junction kept 13 bases outside the gene matches. The CDR3 runs to 19 residues. The CDR3, as DNA: TGCAGTGCTAGAGTCGCGACCGGACTAGCGGGGGGAACACACAATGAGCAGTTCTTC. Protein: CSARVATGLAGGTHNEQFF.

Concerning this clonotype itself: This could be a read error, since a much larger clone is one nucleotide away. This chain joins TRBV7-2 and TRBJ2-3; D may be TRBD1 (5 bases). The CDR3 is 14 residues long. Germline CDR1 SGHTA, CDR2 FQGNSA. CDR3: CASSLAPGTGTQYF. In DNA, the CDR3 is TGTGCCAGCAGCTTAGCGCCGGGCACAGGTACGCAGTATTTT.

This clonotype came up once. The rearrangement uses TRBV4-3 and TRBJ2-3, with TRBD2 identical over 12 bases. V dropped 4 bases and J dropped 3; count of bases not matched to a gene: 5. CDR3 size: 16 residues. The germline gives CDR1 LGHNA, CDR2 YSLEER. This chain's CDR3 is CASSLTGTSGTDTQYF. The CDR3 DNA reads TGCGCCAGCAGCCTCACCGGGACTAGCGGGACAGATACGCAGTATTTT.

This chain links TRBV7-2 with TRBJ2-1; 8 bases are a match to TRBD1. Germline values: CDR1 SGHTA, CDR2 FQGNSA. This CDR3 has 16 amino acids. Losses at the gene ends were 1 base for V and 7 bases for J; bases not matched to a gene: 9. CDR3 protein: CASSLVSQGAINEQFF. The CDR3 DNA reads TGTGCCAGCAGCTTAGTGTCCCAGGGGGCAATTAATGAGCAGTTCTTC.

This clonotype was seen only a few times. This sequence joins TRBV4-1 and TRBJ2-3, with 10 bases aligning to TRBD2. The J segment lost 0 bases and the V segment lost 4 bases, leaving 4 bases of the junction unmatched. Germline V gene sequence: CDR1 MGHRA, CDR2 YSYEKL. CDR3 length: 16 amino acids. CDR3 protein: CASSLSLAGSTDTQYF. CDR3 DNA sequence: TGCGCCAGCAGCCTGTCACTAGCGGGGAGCACAGATACGCAGTATTTT.

This chain connects TRBV19 to TRBJ1-2; D is possibly TRBD1 (6 bases). Trimming took 9 bases from V and 2 from J, leaving 19 bases between them. CDR3 size: 15 residues. CDR1 and CDR2 from the germline V gene are LNHDA and SQIVND (reference sequence). The CDR3 sequence: CASACGGSRNYGYTF. The CDR3 DNA is TGTGCCAGCGCGTGCGGGGGCTCAAGGAACTATGGCTACACCTTC.

The V and J genes are TRBV3-1 and TRBJ2-3, with D hard to call. The CDR3 runs 17 residues. The ends were cut back, 0 bases at V and 5 bases at J, with 18 bases in the middle. Germline values: CDR1 LGHDT, CDR2 YNNKEL (reference sequence). For the CDR3, the DNA is TGTGCCAGCAGCCAAGATATCCCTCGCCTAGGTGGAGATACGCAGTATTTT. Translated, it gives CASSQDIPRLGGDTQYF.

The chain is built from TRBV29-1 and TRBJ2-1; 12 bases match TRBD2. V shed 0 bases, J shed 10 bases, and the junction held 10 bases outside the gene matches. CDR1 is SQVTM, CDR2 ANQGSEA, per germline. The CDR3 spans 16 residues. The CDR3 nucleotides are TGCAGCGTTGAAGATCAAGAGACTAGCGGGGGTTGGGAGCAGTTCTTC. It yields the protein CSVEDQETSGGWEQFF.

This clonotype was observed a few times. The V and J genes are TRBV6-2 or TRBV6-3 and TRBJ2-6; D is undetermined. The V end lost 5 bases, the J end lost 5 bases, and 13 bases lay between the germline ends. CDR1 is MNHEY and CDR2 is SVGEGT in the germline V gene. The CDR3 runs to 15 residues. The CDR3 bases are TGTGCCAGCAGTGCCGGGTCCCCGAGGGCCAACGTCCTGACTTTC. Amino acid sequence: CASSAGSPRANVLTF.

The rearrangement links TRBV14 to TRBJ1-2; D is undetermined. Trimming cost V 2 bases and J 2 bases, with 9 bases left between them. The length of the CDR3 is 14 residues. The germline gives CDR1 SGHDN, CDR2 FVKESK. Here the CDR3 reads CASSQPGKNYGYTF. CDR3 coding DNA: TGTGCCAGCAGCCAACCGGGAAAGAACTATGGCTACACCTTC.